This T cell receptor beta chain was obtained from a study of shared clonotypes between healthy human individuals. Study-wide background: CD4 naive cells filled three plates per donor, CD4 memory three, CD8 naive two and CD8 memory one.

Germline CDR1 MGHRA, CDR2 YSYEKL. The V and J ends lost 0 bases and 8 bases respectively, with 19 bases between them. The CDR3 length is 16 residues. Deep was the level used in running the assay. Every immunoSEQ plate was one replicate of a subset's evenly spread DNA. Profiling relied on immunoSEQ multiplex PCR, and the TCRdb table lists in-frame clones only, not all of them. The sample contains around 1.9 million clones, roughly 91% of which appear only once. Terminally differentiated effector memory CD45RA+ cells were excluded by CCR7 positive selection of CD45RO-negative cells. What was sequenced was naive CD8+ T cells from PBMCs. This sequence joins TRBV4-1 and TRBJ1-2, with D unclear. This clonotype was sampled from a man aged 18 to 30 in good health. Some clones in this sample may be carry-over from other donors' samples. The CDR3 protein is CASSQETRLSNLGYTF. For the CDR3, the DNA is TGCGCCAGCAGCCAAGAGACCAGGCTGTCAAACTTGGGCTACACCTTC.